A single sample is the source of the 20 T cell receptor beta chains below, sequenced in a study of technical replicates of blood from several donors. Assay: immunoSEQ multiplex PCR; the TCRdb copy retains only in-frame clones and omits some. The sample has tens of thousands of clones; about 95% are singletons. The sample taken for sequencing was T cells isolated from PBMCs. The source is a human donor in good health.

This chain joins TRBV4-1 and TRBJ2-1; 12 nucleotides align to TRBD2. CDR1 MGHRA and CDR2 YSYEKL come from the germline V gene. Germline trimming cut 5 bases from V and 5 bases from J; bases unmatched to any gene: 4. This CDR3 spans 15 amino acids. CDR3 bases: TGCGCCAGCAGCGCGACTAGCGGGAGCCACAATGAGCAGTTCTTC. Translated, it gives CASSATSGSHNEQFF.

This rearrangement joins TRBV5-4 to TRBJ2-7, with 7 bases that match TRBD1. J gave up 2 bases and V 2 bases, and 7 bases lay outside the gene matches. This CDR3 spans 15 amino acids. The germline CDR1 and CDR2 sequences are SGHNT and YYREEE (reference sequence). For the CDR3, the DNA is TGTGCCAGCAGCTTACCGGGACAGTTGACCTACGAGCAGTACTTC. Its protein product is CASSLPGQLTYEQYF.

The V and J genes are TRBV5-1 and TRBJ2-7, with 9 nucleotides matching TRBD1. The CDR3 consists of 13 residues. The V gene's germline CDR1 is SGHRS and CDR2 YFSETQ. Trimming removed 3 bases from V and 7 bases from J; junction bases left unmatched: 5. As DNA, the CDR3 is TGCGCCAGCAGCTCACAGGGGGCCTGGGAGCAGTACTTC. Its translation: CASSSQGAWEQYF.

V is TRBV25-1 and J is TRBJ2-5; TRBD2 aligns across 7 bases. The V gene end was trimmed by 6 bases and the J gene end by 4 bases; junction bases not matched to a gene: 5. The CDR3 extends over 13 amino acids. Germline CDR1 MGHDK, CDR2 SYGVNS. CDR3 bases: TGTGCCAGCAGGGGTGGCGGGGGAGAGACCCAGTACTTC. Translated: CASRGGGGETQYF.

This sequence joins TRBV30 and TRBJ1-2, with 7 positions matching TRBD1. The J segment lost 2 bases and the V segment lost 4 bases, leaving 22 bases of the junction unmatched. Germline CDR1 is GTSNPN and CDR2 is SVGIG (reference sequence). CDR3 length: 19 residues. The CDR3 DNA is TGTGCCTGGACGGGGCTGGGTCGACAGGGAGCGATCGGAAACTATGGCTACACCTTC. It is translated as CAWTGLGRQGAIGNYGYTF.

The rearrangement links TRBV2 to TRBJ1-1, with 7 bases fitting TRBD1. This CDR3 has 13 residues. Germline CDR1 reads SNHLY; CDR2 reads FYNNEI. V dropped 5 bases and J dropped 1; count of bases not matched to a gene: 1. This CDR3 is CASSRDRNTEAFF. CDR3 DNA: TGTGCCAGCAGTCGGGACAGGAACACTGAAGCTTTCTTT.

The chain employs TRBV29-1 and TRBJ1-2, with unresolved D. Looked up from germline, CDR1 is SQVTM and CDR2 is ANQGSEA. Trimming shortened V by 7 bases and J by 4 bases, and 10 bases separated the two germline ends. The CDR3 length is 11 residues. This CDR3 is CSASSAYGYTF. The CDR3 DNA sequence: TGCAGCGCCAGCAGCGCCTATGGCTACACCTTC.

V usage is TRBV18 and J usage is TRBJ2-5; D gene unclear. The CDR3 is 13 residues long. The germline V and J ends were trimmed by 2 bases and 4 bases, with 8 bases remaining between them. Germline V gene data show CDR1 as KGHSH and CDR2 as LQKENI. The DNA of the CDR3 is TGTGCCAGCTCACCAGGGTCGGGAGAGACCCAGTACTTC. Its translation: CASSPGSGETQYF.

The V and J genes are TRBV19 and TRBJ1-5, with D perhaps matching TRBD1 (5 bases). With 5 bases removed from V and 1 base from J, the gap between germline ends came to 18 bases. Germline assignment: CDR1 LNHDA and CDR2 SQIVND (reference sequence). The CDR3 is made up of 17 amino acids. The chain's CDR3 is CASSALSGNVSNQPQHF. CDR3 DNA sequence: TGTGCCAGTAGTGCGCTGTCAGGGAACGTGAGCAATCAGCCCCAGCATTTT. The entire variable domain, with the rest obtained from reference TRBV19 and TRBJ1-5, is as follows: DGGITQSPKYLFRKEGQNVTLSCEQNLNHDAMYWYRQDPGQGLRLIYYSQIVNDFQKGDIAEGYSVSREKKESFPLTVTSAQKNPTAFYLCASSALSGNVSNQPQHFGDGTRLSIL.

The genes are TRBV5-5 and TRBJ1-4; D not certain. V was clipped by 2 bases and J by 5 bases, with 10 bases between them. CDR3 length: 14 residues. The germline V gene encodes CDR1 SGHKS and CDR2 YYEKEE (reference sequence). The CDR3: CASSFGSGNEKLFF. The CDR3 DNA reads as TGTGCCAGCAGCTTTGGGTCGGGGAATGAAAAACTGTTTTTT.

This chain uses TRBV4-1 with TRBJ2-3; tentative D call: TRBD2 (6 bases). Per germline, CDR1 MGHRA and CDR2 YSYEKL. This CDR3 contains 15 residues. Trimming removed 1 base from V and 5 bases from J, with 13 bases in between. For the CDR3, the DNA is TGCGCCAGCAGCCAAGTTCCGGGAGCTGAAGATACGCAGTATTTT. It translates to CASSQVPGAEDTQYF.

The chain recombines TRBV10-2 with TRBJ2-7, with a weak D call TRBD1 (6 bases). CDR1 and CDR2 from the germline V gene are WSHSY and SAAADI. Trimming stripped 1 base from V and 2 bases from J, with 15 bases between. The CDR3 sequence is 16 residues long. This chain's CDR3 is CASSEWIGGKTYEQYF. The CDR3 nucleotides read TGCGCCAGCAGTGAGTGGATAGGGGGAAAAACCTACGAGCAGTACTTC.

This clone was picked up one time. The chain recombines TRBV13 with TRBJ1-2; a possible D gene is TRBD1 (6 bases). V was pared by 5 bases and J by 8 bases, with 21 bases between. This CDR3 contains 15 residues. CDR1 PRHDT and CDR2 FYEKMQ come from the germline V gene (reference sequence). The CDR3: CASSPDRSSPWGYTF. The CDR3 DNA follows: TGTGCCAGCAGCCCAGACAGGTCCAGTCCGTGGGGCTACACCTTC.

This chain connects TRBV11-3 to TRBJ2-7, with a weak D call TRBD2 (5 bases). CDR1 and CDR2 (germline): SGHNT, YENEEA. The V gene lost 5 bases and the J gene lost 0 bases, with 5 bases spanning the gap. CDR3 length: 12 residues. The CDR3 DNA is TGTGCCAGCAGCGGGAGCTCCTACGAGCAGTACTTC. It yields the protein CASSGSSYEQYF.

The chain is built from TRBV21-1 and TRBJ1-1. TRBV21-1 is noted as a pseudogene. The CDR3 consists of 14 residues. This CDR3 reads CASSSTETGRKTFF. The CDR3 region has the DNA TGTGCCAGCAGCAGTACAGAGACGGGGAGGAAAACTTTCTTT.

This rearrangement joins TRBV5-5 to TRBJ1-4; tentatively, D is TRBD1 (6 bases). Germline V CDR1 and CDR2: SGHKS, YYEKEE (reference sequence). This CDR3 comprises 19 residues. The germline V and J ends were trimmed by 2 bases and 0 bases, with 20 bases remaining between them. The CDR3 DNA reads as TGTGCCAGCAGCTTTAAAGGGACACTCGACCTTGCAACTAATGAAAAACTGTTTTTT. The encoded protein is CASSFKGTLDLATNEKLFF.

This clone was counted once. The V and J genes are TRBV7-2 and TRBJ2-7; 8 bases align to TRBD1. V trimming: 5 bases; J trimming: 4 bases; junction bases outside the gene matches: 4. CDR1 is SGHTA and CDR2 is FQGNSA in the germline V gene. CDR3 length: 13 residues. The CDR3 protein is CASSIRTGYEQYF. Written as DNA, the CDR3 is TGTGCCAGCAGCATCAGGACAGGGTACGAGCAGTACTTC.

Note on this clone: Other DNA variants within this sample encode the same CDR3. The chain is built from TRBV30 and TRBJ1-5, with a possible D match to TRBD1 (5 bases). The CDR3 totals 14 residues. Trimming pared 0 bases from V and 2 bases from J, leaving 8 bases between. Germline CDR1 is GTSNPN and CDR2 is SVGIG (reference sequence). CDR3 in amino acids: CAWSVGVGNQPQHF. The DNA of the CDR3 is TGTGCCTGGAGTGTAGGGGTTGGCAATCAGCCCCAGCATTTT. The variable domain in full, completed from reference TRBV30 and TRBJ1-5, reads SQTIHQWPATLVQPVGSPLSLECTVEGTSNPNLYWYRQAAGRGLQLLFYSVGIGQISSEVPQNLSASRPQDRQFILSSKKLLLSDSGFYLCAWSVGVGNQPQHFGDGTRLSIL.

The rearrangement joins TRBV18 to TRBJ1-1; maybe TRBD1 (6 bases). V was shortened by 3 bases and J by 2 bases, with 25 bases between the two germline ends. The CDR3 has 19 amino acids. Per germline, CDR1 KGHSH and CDR2 LQKENI. The CDR3 reads CASSPLQPSGRGGNTEAFF. The CDR3 DNA is TGTGCCAGCTCACCCTTACAGCCCAGTGGCAGGGGCGGTAACACTGAAGCTTTCTTT.

The chain carries TRBV20-1 and TRBJ2-5; the D is unclear. Looked up from germline, CDR1 is DFQATT and CDR2 is SNEGSKA (reference sequence). The CDR3 has 11 amino acids. CDR3 residues: CSAAHGETQYF. The CDR3 nucleotides read TGCAGCGCGGCCCACGGGGAGACCCAGTACTTC.